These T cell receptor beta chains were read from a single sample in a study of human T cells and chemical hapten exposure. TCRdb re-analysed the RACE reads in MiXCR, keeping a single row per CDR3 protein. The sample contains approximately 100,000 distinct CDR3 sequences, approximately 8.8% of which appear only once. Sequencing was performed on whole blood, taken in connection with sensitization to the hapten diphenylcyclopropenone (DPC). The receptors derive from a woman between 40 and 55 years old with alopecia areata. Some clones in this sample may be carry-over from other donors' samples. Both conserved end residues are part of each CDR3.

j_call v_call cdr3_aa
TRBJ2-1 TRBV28 CASRVGTGFPVNEQFF
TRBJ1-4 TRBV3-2 CASSLQGALEKLFF
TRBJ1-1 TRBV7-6 CASSPAPNTEAFF
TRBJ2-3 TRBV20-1 CSAPRQGVDTQYF
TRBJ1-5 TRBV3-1 CASSQDLRPRPQHF
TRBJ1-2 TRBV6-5 CASSRSNYGYTF
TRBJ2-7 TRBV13 CASSLETENYEQYF
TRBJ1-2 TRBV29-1 CSVGNSGVSSYGYTF
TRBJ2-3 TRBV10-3 CAISAEYGTSTDTQYF
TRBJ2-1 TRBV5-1 CASSLTGEYNEQFF
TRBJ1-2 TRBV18 CASSPLQGPVGYTF
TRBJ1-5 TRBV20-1 CSAKKDYSNQPQHF
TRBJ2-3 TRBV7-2 CASSPPLYSVDTDTQYF
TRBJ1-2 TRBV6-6 CASSPQGNGYTF
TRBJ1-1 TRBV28 CASSLRQGVLNTEAFF
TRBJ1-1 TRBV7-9 CASSPGGERGAFF
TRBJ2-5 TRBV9 CASSVASGLSQETQYF
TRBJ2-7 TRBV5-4 CASSLYRTGPYEQYF
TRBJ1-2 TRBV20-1 CSARDRESSYGYTF
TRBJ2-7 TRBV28 CASSLPGTRGYEQYF
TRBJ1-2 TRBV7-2 CASSLATGEGYGYTF
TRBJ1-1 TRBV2 CATLDIGDTEAFF
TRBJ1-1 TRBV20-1 CSASPFDRNTEAFF
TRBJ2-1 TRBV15 CATSRDRGSYEQFF
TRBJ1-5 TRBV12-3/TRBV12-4 CASSWDRGDQPQHF
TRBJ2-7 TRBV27 CASRAGGLLPYEQYF
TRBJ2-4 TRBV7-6 CASSSGKQGAKNIQYF
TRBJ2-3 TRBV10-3 CAISGRGPSTDTQYF
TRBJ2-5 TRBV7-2 CASSFLPAGAGETQYF
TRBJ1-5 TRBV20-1 CSALTGALNQPQHF
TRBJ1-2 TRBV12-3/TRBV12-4 CASSPARVNYGYTF
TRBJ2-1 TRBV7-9 CASSPGGVKQFF
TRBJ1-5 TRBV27 CASSLYFGGMSNQPQHF
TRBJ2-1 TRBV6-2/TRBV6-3 CASSSGLAGGDEQFF
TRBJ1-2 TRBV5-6 CASSLANGGANGYTF
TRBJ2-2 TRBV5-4 CASSLDGLELFF
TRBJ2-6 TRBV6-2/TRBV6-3 CASYRGNGANVLTF
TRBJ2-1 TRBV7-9 CASSLVGGTNEQFF
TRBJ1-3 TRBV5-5 CASSQRPSSGNTIYF
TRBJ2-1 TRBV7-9 CASSSTGGQGVYEQFF
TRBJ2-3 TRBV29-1 CSVDVLAGEHTQYF
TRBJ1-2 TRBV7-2 CASSSSWAPPTGSVGYTF
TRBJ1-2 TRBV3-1 CASSQQGVSYGYTF
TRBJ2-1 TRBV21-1 CASSKAGQVDLNEQFF
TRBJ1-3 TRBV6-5 CASSWTDDPGNTIYF
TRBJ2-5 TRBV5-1 CASSPTGDQETQYF
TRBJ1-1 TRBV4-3 CASSPGLRGGAFF
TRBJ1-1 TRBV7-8 CASSLDRYTEAFF